Reported below is one TCR beta chain. The study subjected TCRalpha and TCRbeta cDNA to two nested PCRs of about 17 and 10 cycles. With the 5' RACE reads reprocessed, TCRdb shows one record per CDR3 protein and no DNA. This table lists about 210,000 distinct CDR3 sequences. This sample is part of a study of monozygotic twins with inflammatory bowel disease. Germline assignment: CDR1 ENHRY and CDR2 SYGVKD. The CDR3 contains 18 residues. This TCR derives from a human donor with ulcerative colitis or Crohn's disease, or a healthy co-twin of an affected twin (not recorded which). The chain employs TRBV10-3 and TRBJ2-1; TCRdb's assignment of TRBD2 cannot be checked, as there is no DNA. The material sequenced was blood. CDR3 in amino acids: CAISESVFDRLTYNEQFF.